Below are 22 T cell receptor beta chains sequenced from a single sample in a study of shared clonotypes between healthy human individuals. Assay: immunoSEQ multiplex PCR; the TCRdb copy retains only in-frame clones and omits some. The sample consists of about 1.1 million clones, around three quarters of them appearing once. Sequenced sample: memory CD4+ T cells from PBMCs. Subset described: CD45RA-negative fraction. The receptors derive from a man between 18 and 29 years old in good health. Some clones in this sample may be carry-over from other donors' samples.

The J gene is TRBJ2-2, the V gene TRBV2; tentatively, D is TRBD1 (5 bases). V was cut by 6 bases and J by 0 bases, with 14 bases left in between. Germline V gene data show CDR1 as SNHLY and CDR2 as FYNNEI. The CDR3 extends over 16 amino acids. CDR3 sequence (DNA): TGTGCCAGCAGCCGTATGAGGACAACGAACACCGGGGAGCTGTTTTTT. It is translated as CASSRMRTTNTGELFF.

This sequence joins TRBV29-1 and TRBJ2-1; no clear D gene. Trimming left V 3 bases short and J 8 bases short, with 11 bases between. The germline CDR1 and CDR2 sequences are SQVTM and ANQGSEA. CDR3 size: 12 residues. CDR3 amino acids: CSVDPGRDEQFF. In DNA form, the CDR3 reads TGCAGCGTTGACCCGGGCAGAGATGAGCAGTTCTTC.

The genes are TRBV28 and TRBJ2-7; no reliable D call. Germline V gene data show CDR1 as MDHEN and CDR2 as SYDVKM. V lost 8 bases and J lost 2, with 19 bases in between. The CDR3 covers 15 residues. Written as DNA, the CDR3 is TGTGCCAGCGTACCCCCCGGGTCGAGAACCTACGAGCAGTACTTC. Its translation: CASVPPGSRTYEQYF.

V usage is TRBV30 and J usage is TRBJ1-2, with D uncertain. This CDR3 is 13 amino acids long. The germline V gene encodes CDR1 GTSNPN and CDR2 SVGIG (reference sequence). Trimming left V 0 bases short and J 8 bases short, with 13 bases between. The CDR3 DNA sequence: TGTGCCTGGAGTGTTAACAGCCGTAGGGGCTACACCTTC. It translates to CAWSVNSRRGYTF.

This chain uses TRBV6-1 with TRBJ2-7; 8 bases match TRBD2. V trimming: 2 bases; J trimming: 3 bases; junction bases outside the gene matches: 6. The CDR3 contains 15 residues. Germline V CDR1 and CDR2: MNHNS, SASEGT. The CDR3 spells CASSERGTRGYEQYF. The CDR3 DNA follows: TGTGCCAGCAGTGAACGGGGGACTAGAGGCTACGAGCAGTACTTC.

The CDR3 DNA is TGTGCCAGCAGCCTTATCCGGGGTGGTGAAGCTTTCTTT. The encoded protein is CASSLIRGGEAFF. The chain uses TRBV7-2 and TRBJ1-1, with D hard to call. CDR3 size: 13 residues. CDR1 is SGHTA, CDR2 FQGNSA, per germline. Trimming removed 5 bases at V and 7 bases at J, with 14 bases between.

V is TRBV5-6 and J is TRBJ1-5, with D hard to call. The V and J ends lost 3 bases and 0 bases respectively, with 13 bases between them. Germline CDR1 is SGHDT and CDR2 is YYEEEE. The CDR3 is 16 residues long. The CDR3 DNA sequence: TGTGCCAGCAGCTCGCTCCGGACGTATAGCAATCAGCCCCAGCATTTT. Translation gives CASSSLRTYSNQPQHF. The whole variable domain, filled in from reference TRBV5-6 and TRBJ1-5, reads DAGVTQSPTHLIKTRGQQVTLRCSPKSGHDTVSWYQQALGQGPQFIFQYYEEEERQRGNFPDRFSGHQFPNYSSELNVNALLLGDSALYLCASSSLRTYSNQPQHFGDGTRLSIL.

The CDR3 DNA reads as TGTGCCAGCGCCACGGGGGAGAGTTGGGAGACCCAGTACTTC. Its translation: CASATGESWETQYF. The genes are TRBV28 and TRBJ2-5, with D possibly TRBD2 on 6 matching bases. CDR1 is MDHEN, CDR2 SYDVKM, per germline. This CDR3 spans 14 amino acids. V was clipped by 8 bases and J by 5 bases, with 18 bases between them.

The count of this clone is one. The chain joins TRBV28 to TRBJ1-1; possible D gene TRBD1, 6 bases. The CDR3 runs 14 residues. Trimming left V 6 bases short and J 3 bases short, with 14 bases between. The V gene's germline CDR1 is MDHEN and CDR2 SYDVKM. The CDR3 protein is CASREQGGDTEAFF. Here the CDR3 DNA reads TGTGCCAGCAGAGAACAGGGAGGGGACACTGAAGCTTTCTTT. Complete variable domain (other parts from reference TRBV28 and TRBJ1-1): DVKVTQSSRYLVKRTGEKVFLECVQDMDHENMFWYRQDPGLGLRLIYFSYDVKMKEKGDIPEGYSVSREKKERFSLILESASTNQTSMYLCASREQGGDTEAFFGQGTRLTVV.

CDR3 sequence reads: CASGQGTSADTQYF. Written as DNA, the CDR3 is TGTGCCAGTGGACAGGGGACGAGCGCAGATACGCAGTATTTT. The chain joins TRBV14 to TRBJ2-3; TRBD1 agrees at 9 bases. Germline V CDR1 and CDR2: SGHDN, FVKESK. V lost 9 bases, J lost 4 bases, and 8 bases stayed unmatched. The CDR3 has 14 amino acids.

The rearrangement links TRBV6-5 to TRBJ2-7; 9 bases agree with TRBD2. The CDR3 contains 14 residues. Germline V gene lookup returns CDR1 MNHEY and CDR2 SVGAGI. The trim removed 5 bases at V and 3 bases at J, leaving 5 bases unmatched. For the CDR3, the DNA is TGTGCCAGCAGTAACAGGACTAGCGACTACGAGCAGTACTTC. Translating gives CASSNRTSDYEQYF.

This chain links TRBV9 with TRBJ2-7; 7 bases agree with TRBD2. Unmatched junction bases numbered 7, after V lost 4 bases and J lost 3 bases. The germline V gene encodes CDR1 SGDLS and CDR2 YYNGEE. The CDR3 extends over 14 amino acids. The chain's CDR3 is CASSPRTRGYEQYF. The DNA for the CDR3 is TGTGCCAGCAGCCCCCGGACTAGGGGCTACGAGCAGTACTTC.

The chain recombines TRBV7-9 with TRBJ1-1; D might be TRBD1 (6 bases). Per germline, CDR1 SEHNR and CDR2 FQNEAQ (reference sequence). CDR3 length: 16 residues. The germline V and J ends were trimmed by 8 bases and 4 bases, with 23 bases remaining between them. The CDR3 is CASALRLGQGPTEAFF. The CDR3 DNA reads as TGTGCCAGCGCGCTTCGATTGGGGCAGGGGCCCACTGAAGCTTTCTTT.

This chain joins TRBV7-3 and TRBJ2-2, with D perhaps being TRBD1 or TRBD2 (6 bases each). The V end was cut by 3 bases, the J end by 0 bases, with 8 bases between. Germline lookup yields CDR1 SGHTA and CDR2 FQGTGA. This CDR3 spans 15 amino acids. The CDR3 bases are TGTGCCAGCAGCTTTGGGGGGCCGAACACCGGGGAGCTGTTTTTT. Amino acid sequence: CASSFGGPNTGELFF.

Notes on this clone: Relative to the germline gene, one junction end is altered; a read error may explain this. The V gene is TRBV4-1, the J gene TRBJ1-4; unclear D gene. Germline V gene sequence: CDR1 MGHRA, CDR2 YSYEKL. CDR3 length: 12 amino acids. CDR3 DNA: TGCGCCAGCAGCCAAGGCAATGGAAAACTGTTTTTT. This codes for CASSQGNGKLFF.

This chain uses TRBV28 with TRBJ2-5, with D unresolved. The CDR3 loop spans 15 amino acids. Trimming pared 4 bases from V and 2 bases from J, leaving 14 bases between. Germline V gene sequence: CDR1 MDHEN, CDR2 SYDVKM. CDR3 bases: TGTGCCAGCAGTTCCCCCTCCCCGCCTCAAGAGACCCAGTACTTC. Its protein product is CASSSPSPPQETQYF.

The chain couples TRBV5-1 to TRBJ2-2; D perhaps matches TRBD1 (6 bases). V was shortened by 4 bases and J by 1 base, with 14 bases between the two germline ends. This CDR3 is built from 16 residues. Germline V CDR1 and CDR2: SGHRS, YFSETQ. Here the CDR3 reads CASSRTPGQNTGELFF. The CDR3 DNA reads TGCGCCAGCAGCCGAACGCCGGGACAGAACACCGGGGAGCTGTTTTTT. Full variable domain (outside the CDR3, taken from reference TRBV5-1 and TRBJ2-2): KAGVTQTPRYLIKTRGQQVTLSCSPISGHRSVSWYQQTPGQGLQFLFEYFSETQRNKGNFPGRFSGRQFSNSRSEMNVSTLELGDSALYLCASSRTPGQNTGELFFGEGSRLTVL.

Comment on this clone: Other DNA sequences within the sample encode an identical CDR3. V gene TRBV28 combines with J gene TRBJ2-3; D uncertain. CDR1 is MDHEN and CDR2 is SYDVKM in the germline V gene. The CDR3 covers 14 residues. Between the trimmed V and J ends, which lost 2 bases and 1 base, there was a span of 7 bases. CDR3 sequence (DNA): TGTGCCAGCAGTTTAGCGAGCCGCACAGATACGCAGTATTTT. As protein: CASSLASRTDTQYF.

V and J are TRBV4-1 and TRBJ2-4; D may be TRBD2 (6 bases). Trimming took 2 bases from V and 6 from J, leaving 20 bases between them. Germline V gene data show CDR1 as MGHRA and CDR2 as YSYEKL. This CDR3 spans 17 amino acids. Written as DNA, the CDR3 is TGCGCCAGCAGCCAAAACACCGGGACCATCGGGGGAAACATTCAGTACTTC. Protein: CASSQNTGTIGGNIQYF.

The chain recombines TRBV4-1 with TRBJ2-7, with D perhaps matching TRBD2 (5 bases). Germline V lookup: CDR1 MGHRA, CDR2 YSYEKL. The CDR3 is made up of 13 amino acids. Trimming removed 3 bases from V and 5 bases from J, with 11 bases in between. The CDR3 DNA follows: TGCGCCAGCAGCCAGCGGCCCGGGGACGAGCAGTACTTC. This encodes CASSQRPGDEQYF.

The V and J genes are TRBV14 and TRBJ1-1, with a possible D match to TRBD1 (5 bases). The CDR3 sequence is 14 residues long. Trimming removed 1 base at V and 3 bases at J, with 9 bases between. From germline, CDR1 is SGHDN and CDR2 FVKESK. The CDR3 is CASSQVPGDTEAFF. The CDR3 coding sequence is TGTGCCAGCAGCCAAGTGCCGGGGGACACTGAAGCTTTCTTT.

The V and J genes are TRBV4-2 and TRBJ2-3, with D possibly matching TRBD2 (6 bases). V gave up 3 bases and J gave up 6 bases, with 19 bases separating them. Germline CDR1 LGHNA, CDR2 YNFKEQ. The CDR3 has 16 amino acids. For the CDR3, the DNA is TGTGCCAGCAGCCAGGAACTAGCTTCCCAAGAGGATACGCAGTATTTT. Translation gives CASSQELASQEDTQYF.